Below, one T cell receptor beta chain is given with its context. The record originates from a study of blood T cell repertoires in COVID-19. Study details: From the United States, Italy and Spain came samples of acute and convalescent COVID-19. T cells, B-cell-depleted T cells, or PBMCs provided the cDNA or gDNA that served as material.

Germline loops: CDR1 SGHKS, CDR2 YYEKEE (reference sequence). Between the trimmed V and J ends, which lost 3 bases and 6 bases, there was a span of 13 bases. The CDR3 consists of 13 residues. In the original processing: Reference gene primer amplification yielded estimated nucleated cell counts. The assay was immunoSEQ multiplex PCR, and TCRdb's table has in-frame clones only and misses some. The V and J calls and the clone size are those of that table, but D and trimming were determined from the DNA. This sample has roughly 210,000 clones, with roughly nine tenths found just once. Specimen: peripheral blood. The chain has TRBV5-5 and TRBJ2-7; possibly TRBD2 for D (6 bases). This receptor was obtained from a man between 65 and 85 years old with acute or convalescent COVID-19. Written as DNA, the CDR3 is TGTGCCAGCAGCTACGAATCCGGGGGCGAGCAGTACTTC. Its protein product is CASSYESGGEQYF.